Sequencing of this T cell receptor (beta chain) was carried out in a study of T cells in Graves' hyperthyroidism and ophthalmopathy. Broader study findings: Among clonotypes expanded in thyroid above 0.001, most were also found in blood.

RNA transcripts provided the source from which TCR beta CDR3 regions were amplified. HTBI primers were employed in a first-round RT-PCR of the TCR CDR3. One entry per CDR3 protein results from TCRdb running MiXCR on the multiplex PCR reads. Among just over 550,000 distinct CDR3 sequences listed, around 46% were seen once. This clonotype was seen a few times. Its antigen remains unknown. Relative to the germline gene, one junction end is altered; a read error may explain this. CDR3 length: 15 amino acids. Germline CDR1 reads ENHRY; CDR2 reads SYGVKD. Material for sequencing was peripheral blood or thyroid tissue (not recorded which). The sequence came from a woman under 30 with Graves' hyperthyroidism. J is TRBJ2-5 and V is TRBV10-3; 7 bases line up with TRBD2. The CDR3 spells CASSGLAEAQGTQYF. The CDR3 nucleotides are TGTGCCAGCAGTGGGCTAGCGGAGGCCCAAGGGACCCAGTACTTC.